One sample yielded the 2 T cell receptor beta chains listed below, sequenced in a study of blood T cell repertoires in COVID-19. Clones were sequenced by immunoSEQ multiplex PCR, and TCRdb holds only the in-frame ones, with some missing. The sample yields about 13,000 clones, about 90% seen once. The sequenced sample was peripheral blood. Receptors originate from a human donor with active COVID-19. The donor label of this sample is uncertain.

The gene calls are TRBV13 and TRBJ1-1; D is uncertain. The CDR3 is 16 amino acids. CDR1 and CDR2 (germline): PRHDT, FYEKMQ (reference sequence). V dropped 2 bases and J dropped 0 bases, with 13 bases sitting between them. In DNA form, the CDR3 reads TGTGCCAGCAGCTTATCCGGGGTTTGGGTGAACACTGAAGCTTTCTTT. It codes for CASSLSGVWVNTEAFF.

Notes on this clone: At one end, the junction sequence differs from germline, possibly due to a read error. V gene TRBV2 combines with J gene TRBJ2-7, with 8 bases aligning to TRBD2. CDR1 is SNHLY, CDR2 FYNNEI, per germline. The length of the CDR3 is 16 residues. CDR3 protein: CASTESLAGSSYEQYF. As DNA, the CDR3 is TGTGCCAGCACTGAAAGCCTAGCGGGTTCTTCCTACGAGCAGTACTTC.